One sample yielded the 3 T cell receptor beta chains listed below, sequenced in a study of blood T cells in healthy people across ages. Combining a sample-barcoded 5' primer with a J-beta primer mix, a second PCR ran for roughly 7 to 11 cycles. TCRdb re-analysed the 5' RACE reads in MiXCR, keeping a single row per CDR3 protein. The sample includes hundreds of thousands of distinct CDR3 sequences, roughly a quarter of them seen just once. The same specimen was also included in a second study, on T cells of mothers and their children.

Specimen: blood. The receptors derive from a boy aged 2 to 10 in good health.

This chain connects TRBV5-5 to TRBJ1-4; 9 bases fit TRBD1. Germline CDR1 and CDR2: SGHKS and YYEKEE (reference sequence). V trimming: 4 bases; J trimming: 7 bases; junction bases outside the gene matches: 5. This CDR3 has 14 amino acids. CDR3 region: CASSQGQGTEKLFF. The CDR3 DNA follows: TGTGCCAGCAGCCAGGGACAGGGAACTGAAAAACTGTTTTTT.

The rearrangement uses TRBV29-1 and TRBJ2-5, with TRBD1 matching over 8 bases. J lost 5 bases, V lost 1 base, and 9 bases had no gene match. The germline V gene has CDR1 SQVTM and CDR2 ANQGSEA. The CDR3 is 15 amino acids. CDR3 in DNA: TGCAGCGTTGAAGCCCAGGGGGCGGTTTCGGAGACCCAGTACTTC. It specifies CSVEAQGAVSETQYF.

The chain combines TRBV4-1 with TRBJ1-2; D remains unclear. V lost 2 bases and J 1 base, leaving 11 bases between the germline ends. Germline V gene lookup returns CDR1 MGHRA and CDR2 YSYEKL. CDR3 length: 15 amino acids. CDR3 loop: CASSQSRQHNYGYTF. Here the CDR3 DNA reads TGCGCCAGCAGCCAATCTCGGCAGCATAACTATGGCTACACCTTC.